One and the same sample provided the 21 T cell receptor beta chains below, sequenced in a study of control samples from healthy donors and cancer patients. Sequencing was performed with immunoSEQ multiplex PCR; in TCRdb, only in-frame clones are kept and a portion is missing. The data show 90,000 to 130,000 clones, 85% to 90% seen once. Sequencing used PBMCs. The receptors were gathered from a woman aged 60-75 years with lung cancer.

CDR3 nucleotide sequence: TGCAGCGTCGCCGGAAGGTCCGACAAATACTCTGGGGCCAACGTCCTGACTTTC. It encodes CSVAGRSDKYSGANVLTF. The genes are TRBV29-1 and TRBJ2-6; the D is unclear. Trimming took off 6 bases at V and 0 bases at J, with 21 bases between the two ends. Germline V gene lookup returns CDR1 SQVTM and CDR2 ANQGSEA. There are 18 residues in the CDR3. The full variable domain, its missing parts supplied by reference TRBV29-1 and TRBJ2-6, is SAVISQKPSRDICQRGTSLTIQCQVDSQVTMMFWYRQQPGQSLTLIATANQGSEATYESGFVIDKFPISRPNLTFSTLTVSNMSPEDSSIYLCSVAGRSDKYSGANVLTFGAGSRLTVL.

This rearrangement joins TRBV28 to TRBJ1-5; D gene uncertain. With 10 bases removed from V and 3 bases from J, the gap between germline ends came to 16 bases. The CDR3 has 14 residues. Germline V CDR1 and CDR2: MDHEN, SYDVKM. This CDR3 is CATSIGGINQPQHF. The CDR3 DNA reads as TGTGCCACCAGCATTGGAGGGATCAATCAGCCCCAGCATTTT.

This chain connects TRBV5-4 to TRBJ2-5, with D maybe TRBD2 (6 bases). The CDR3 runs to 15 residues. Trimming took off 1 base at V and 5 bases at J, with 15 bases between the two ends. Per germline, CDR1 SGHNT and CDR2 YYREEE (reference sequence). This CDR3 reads CASSLSIGGRETQYF. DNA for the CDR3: TGTGCCAGCAGCTTGTCGATCGGGGGTCGGGAGACCCAGTACTTC.

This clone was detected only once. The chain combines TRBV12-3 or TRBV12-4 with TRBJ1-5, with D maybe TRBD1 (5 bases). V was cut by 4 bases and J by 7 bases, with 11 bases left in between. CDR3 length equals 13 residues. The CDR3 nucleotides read TGTGCCAGCAGTTGGGGGGGGGAACAGCCCCAGCATTTT. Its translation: CASSWGGEQPQHF.

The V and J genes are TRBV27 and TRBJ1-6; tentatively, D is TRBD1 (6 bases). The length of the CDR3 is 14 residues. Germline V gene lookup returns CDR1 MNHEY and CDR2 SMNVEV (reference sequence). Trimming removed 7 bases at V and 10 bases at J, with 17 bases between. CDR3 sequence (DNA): TGTGCCAGCATGGGGGGGCCCGGGGACTCACCCCTCCACTTT. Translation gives CASMGGPGDSPLHF.

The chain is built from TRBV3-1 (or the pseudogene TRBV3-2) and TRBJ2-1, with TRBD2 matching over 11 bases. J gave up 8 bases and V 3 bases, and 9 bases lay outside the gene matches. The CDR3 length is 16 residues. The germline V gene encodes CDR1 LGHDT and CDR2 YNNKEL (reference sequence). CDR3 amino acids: CASSQLAGGPGHEQFF. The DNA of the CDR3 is TGTGCCAGCAGCCAGTTAGCGGGAGGGCCCGGACATGAGCAGTTCTTC.

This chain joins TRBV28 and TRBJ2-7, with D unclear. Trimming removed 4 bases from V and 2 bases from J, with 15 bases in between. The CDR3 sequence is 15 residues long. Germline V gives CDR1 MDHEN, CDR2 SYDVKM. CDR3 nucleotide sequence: TGTGCCAGCAGTTCCCCGGGCGGTCTAACCTACGAGCAGTACTTC. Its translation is CASSSPGGLTYEQYF.

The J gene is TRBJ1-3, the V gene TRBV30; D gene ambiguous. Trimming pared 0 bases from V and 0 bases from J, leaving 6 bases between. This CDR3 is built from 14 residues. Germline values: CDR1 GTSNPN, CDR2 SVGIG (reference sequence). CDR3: CAWSVGNSGNTIYF. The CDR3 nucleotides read TGTGCCTGGAGTGTGGGGAACTCTGGAAACACCATATATTTT.

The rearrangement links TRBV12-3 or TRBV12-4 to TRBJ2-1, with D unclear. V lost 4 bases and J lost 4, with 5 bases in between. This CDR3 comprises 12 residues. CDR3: CASSSEYNEQFF. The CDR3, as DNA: TGTGCCAGCAGTTCGGAGTACAATGAGCAGTTCTTC.

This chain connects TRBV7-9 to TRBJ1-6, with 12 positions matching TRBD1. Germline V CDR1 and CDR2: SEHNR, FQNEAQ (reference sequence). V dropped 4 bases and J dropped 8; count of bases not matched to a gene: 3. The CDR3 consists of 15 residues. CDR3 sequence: CASSSGQGAYSPLHF. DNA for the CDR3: TGTGCCAGCAGCTCGGGACAGGGGGCCTATTCACCCCTCCACTTT.

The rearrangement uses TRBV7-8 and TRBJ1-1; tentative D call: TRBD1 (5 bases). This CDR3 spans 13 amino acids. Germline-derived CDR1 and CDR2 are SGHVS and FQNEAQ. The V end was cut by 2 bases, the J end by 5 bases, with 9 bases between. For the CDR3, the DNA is TGTGCCAGCAGCTTAATCCCAGGGACTGAAGCTTTCTTT. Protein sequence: CASSLIPGTEAFF.

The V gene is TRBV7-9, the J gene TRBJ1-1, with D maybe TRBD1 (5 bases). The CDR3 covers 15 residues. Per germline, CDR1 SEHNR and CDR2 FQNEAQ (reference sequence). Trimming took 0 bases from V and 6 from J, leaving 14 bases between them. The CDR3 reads CASSLASGLGPEAFF. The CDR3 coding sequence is TGTGCCAGCAGCTTAGCCTCAGGGTTGGGTCCTGAAGCTTTCTTT. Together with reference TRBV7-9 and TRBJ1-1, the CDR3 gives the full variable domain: DTGVSQNPRHKITKRGQNVTFRCDPISEHNRLYWYRQTLGQGPEFLTYFQNEAQLEKSRLLSDRFSAERPKGSFSTLEIQRTEQGDSAMYLCASSLASGLGPEAFFGQGTRLTVV.

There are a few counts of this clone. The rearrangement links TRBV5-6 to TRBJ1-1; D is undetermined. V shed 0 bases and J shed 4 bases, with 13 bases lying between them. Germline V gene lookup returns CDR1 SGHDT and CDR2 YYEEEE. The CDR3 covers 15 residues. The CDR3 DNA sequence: TGTGCCAGCAGCTTGGGGGTTGGTAGAACCACTGAAGCTTTCTTT. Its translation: CASSLGVGRTTEAFF.

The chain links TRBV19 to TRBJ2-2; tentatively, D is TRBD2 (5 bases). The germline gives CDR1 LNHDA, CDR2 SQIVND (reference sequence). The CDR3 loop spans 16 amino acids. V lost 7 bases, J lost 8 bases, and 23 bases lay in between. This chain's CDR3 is CASTEPGLVGGGELFF. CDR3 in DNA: TGTGCCAGTACCGAACCCGGACTGGTTGGAGGTGGGGAGCTGTTTTTT. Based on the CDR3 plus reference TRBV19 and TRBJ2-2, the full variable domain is DGGITQSPKYLFRKEGQNVTLSCEQNLNHDAMYWYRQDPGQGLRLIYYSQIVNDFQKGDIAEGYSVSREKKESFPLTVTSAQKNPTAFYLCASTEPGLVGGGELFFGEGSRLTVL.

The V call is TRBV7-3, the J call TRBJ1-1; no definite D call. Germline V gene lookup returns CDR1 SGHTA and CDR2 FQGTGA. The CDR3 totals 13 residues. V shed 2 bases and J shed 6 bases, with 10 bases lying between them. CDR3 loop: CASSLEAQAEAFF. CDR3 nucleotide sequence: TGTGCCAGCAGCTTAGAGGCCCAGGCTGAAGCTTTCTTT.

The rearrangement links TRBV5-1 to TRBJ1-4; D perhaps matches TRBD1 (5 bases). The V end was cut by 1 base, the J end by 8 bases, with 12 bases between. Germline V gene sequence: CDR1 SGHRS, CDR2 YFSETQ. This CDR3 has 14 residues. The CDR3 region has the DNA TGCGCCAGCAGCTTGCCCGGGACGCAGGAAAAACTGTTTTTT. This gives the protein CASSLPGTQEKLFF.

CDR3 region: CASSDKFTDTQYF. The DNA for the CDR3 is TGTGCCAGTAGTGACAAGTTCACAGATACGCAGTATTTT. The J gene is TRBJ2-3, the V gene TRBV19, with D unresolved. Trimming removed 5 bases at V and 2 bases at J, with 8 bases between. Germline V CDR1 and CDR2: LNHDA, SQIVND (reference sequence). This CDR3 comprises 13 residues.

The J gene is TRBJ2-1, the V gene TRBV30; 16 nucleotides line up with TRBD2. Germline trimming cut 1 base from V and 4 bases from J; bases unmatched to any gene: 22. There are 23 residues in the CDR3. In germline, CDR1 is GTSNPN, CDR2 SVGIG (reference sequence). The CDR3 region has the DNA TGTGCCTGGAGTGGACTCCAGGGCCCATCGGGACTAGCGGGAGGGCCATCTTACAATGAGCAGTTCTTC. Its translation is CAWSGLQGPSGLAGGPSYNEQFF.

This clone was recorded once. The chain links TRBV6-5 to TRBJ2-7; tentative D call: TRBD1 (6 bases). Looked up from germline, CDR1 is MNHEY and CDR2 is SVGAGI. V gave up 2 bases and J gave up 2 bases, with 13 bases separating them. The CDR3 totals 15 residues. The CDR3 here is CASSYEARGTYEQYF. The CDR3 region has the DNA TGTGCCAGCAGTTACGAGGCTAGGGGGACCTACGAGCAGTACTTC.

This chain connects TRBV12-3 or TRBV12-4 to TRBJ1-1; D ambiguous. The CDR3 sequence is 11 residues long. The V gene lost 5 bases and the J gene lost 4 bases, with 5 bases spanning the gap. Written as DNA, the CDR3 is TGTGCCAGCAGTGTCCCCACTGAAGCTTTCTTT. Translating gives CASSVPTEAFF.

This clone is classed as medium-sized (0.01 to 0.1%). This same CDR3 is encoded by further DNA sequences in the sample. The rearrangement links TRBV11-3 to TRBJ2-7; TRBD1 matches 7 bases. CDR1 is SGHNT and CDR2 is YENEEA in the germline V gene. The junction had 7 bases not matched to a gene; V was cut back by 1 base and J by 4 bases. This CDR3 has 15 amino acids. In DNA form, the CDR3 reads TGTGCCAGCAGCTTAGGAGTACAGGGGAAATACGAGCAGTACTTC. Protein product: CASSLGVQGKYEQYF.